This TCR beta chain appears in the sequencing data of a study of T cells in Graves' hyperthyroidism and ophthalmopathy. Overall study results and limits: Blood samples included most of the expanded thyroid clonotypes exceeding 0.001. From stable hyperthyroidism, ophthalmopathy was set apart by a 13 V-J model.

RNA transcripts yielded amplified TCR beta CDR3 regions. With the HTBI primer set, the TCR CDR3 went through a first round of RT-PCR. Each CDR3 protein gets one entry after TCRdb re-called the multiplex PCR reads with MiXCR. There are some 360,000 distinct CDR3 sequences in the sample; over 15% occur only once, and roughly a sixth lies in the top ten. This clonotype was observed many times. Its antigen is unidentified. Per germline, CDR1 LNHDA and CDR2 SQIVND (reference sequence). This CDR3 contains 13 residues. V lost 7 bases and J lost 2, with 9 bases in between. The cohort's ophthalmopathy patients, a group with duration under 3 months, had a Clinical Activity Score of at least 3 and a NOSPECS grade of at least 4. Based on clinical symptoms, serum thyroxine and TRAb, thyroid ultrasound and orbital computed tomography, diagnoses were reached.

What was sequenced was blood. The J gene is TRBJ1-5, the V gene TRBV19; D possibly corresponds to TRBD1 (5 bases). The receptor's source is a woman aged 40 to 55 with Graves' ophthalmopathy. The DNA for the CDR3 is TGTGCCAGTACACCAGGGCGCAATCAGCCCCAGCATTTT. It is translated as CASTPGRNQPQHF.